Following are 16 T cell receptor beta chains from one sample sequenced in a study of T-cell reconstitution after alpha-beta-depleted transplantation in children. Which antigens these TCRs recognize remains unknown. The authors prepared the TCRbeta library with unique molecular identifiers. TCRdb reanalysed the PCR reads using MiXCR and keeps one entry per CDR3 protein. Here the sample spans approximately 32,000 distinct CDR3 sequences, under 6.5% being singletons. Findings and caveats of the study: The origin of alpha-beta T cells about two months after transplant was reportedly several hundred expanded graft clones.

The sample here was peripheral blood, taken 60 days after TCRalphabeta/CD19-depleted stem cell transplant. These receptors were obtained from a child under three years old who had a stem cell transplant for acute myeloid leukemia, so the T cells may come from the graft donor.

At least ten counts were recorded for this clonotype. This chain connects TRBV5-6 to TRBJ1-6; D uncertain. V lost 4 bases to trimming and J lost 9 bases, with 17 bases between them. The CDR3 loop spans 15 amino acids. Germline CDR1 reads SGHDT; CDR2 reads YYEEEE. CDR3 region: CASSRKSRRGSPLHF. For the CDR3, the DNA is TGTGCCAGCAGCCGGAAATCCCGGAGAGGTTCACCCCTCCACTTT.

This clonotype was seen many times. The J gene is TRBJ1-1, the V gene TRBV24-1; D might be TRBD1 (6 bases). Trimming removed 4 bases at V and 8 bases at J, with 7 bases between. This CDR3 contains 11 residues. The V gene's germline CDR1 is KGHDR and CDR2 SFDVKD. For the CDR3, the DNA is TGTGCCACCAGTGAGGGACAAGAAGCTTTCTTT. Amino acid sequence: CATSEGQEAFF.

Ten or more counts support this clonotype. V usage is TRBV6-5 and J usage is TRBJ2-3, with 7 bases matching TRBD2. J lost 4 bases, V lost 2 bases, and 18 bases had no gene match. Germline loops: CDR1 MNHEY, CDR2 SVGAGI. The CDR3 spans 19 residues. Here the CDR3 reads CASSYAVLRLAASPDTQYF. As DNA, the CDR3 is TGTGCCAGCAGTTACGCAGTCCTAAGACTAGCCGCCAGCCCAGATACGCAGTATTTT.

This clonotype was seen repeatedly, ten times or more. The V gene is TRBV18, the J gene TRBJ2-7; D is uncertain. V was pared by 0 bases and J by 0 bases, with 9 bases between. CDR1 KGHSH and CDR2 LQKENI come from the germline V gene. The CDR3 sequence is 15 residues long. The CDR3 bases are TGTGCCAGCTCACCACCGGCTCGGATCTCCTACGAGCAGTACTTC. Protein sequence: CASSPPARISYEQYF.

The chain uses TRBV30 and TRBJ2-3; weak D call: TRBD2 (6 bases). CDR1 GTSNPN and CDR2 SVGIG come from the germline V gene (reference sequence). CDR3 size: 14 residues. The V end was cut by 5 bases, the J end by 2 bases, with 14 bases between. CDR3 in DNA: TGTGCCTGGGACCACCGGGGGACCACAGATACGCAGTATTTT. Translating gives CAWDHRGTTDTQYF. The whole variable domain, remainder taken from reference TRBV30 and TRBJ2-3, is SQTIHQWPATLVQPVGSPLSLECTVEGTSNPNLYWYRQAAGRGLQLLFYSVGIGQISSEVPQNLSASRPQDRQFILSSKKLLLSDSGFYLCAWDHRGTTDTQYFGPGTRLTVL.

Many counts were recorded for this clonotype. The chain is built from TRBV5-1 and TRBJ2-7; 7 nucleotides align to TRBD1. V dropped 4 bases and J dropped 2; count of bases not matched to a gene: 9. Per germline, CDR1 SGHRS and CDR2 YFSETQ. The CDR3 length is 15 residues. The CDR3 reads CASSPTGTAAYEQYF. The CDR3 nucleotides are TGCGCCAGCAGCCCCACCGGGACAGCGGCCTACGAGCAGTACTTC. Filled out from reference TRBV5-1 and TRBJ2-7, the complete variable domain reads KAGVTQTPRYLIKTRGQQVTLSCSPISGHRSVSWYQQTPGQGLQFLFEYFSETQRNKGNFPGRFSGRQFSNSRSEMNVSTLELGDSALYLCASSPTGTAAYEQYFGPGTRLTVT.

This clonotype was recorded at least ten times. One end of the junction varies from germline; a read error may be responsible. This chain connects TRBV12-3 or TRBV12-4 to TRBJ2-6, with D unresolved. The CDR3 is 16 residues long. CDR3 nucleotides: TGTGCCAGCAGCTTAGTATTGGGGTCTGGGGCCAACGTCCTGACTTTC. It translates to CASSLVLGSGANVLTF.

This clonotype came up many times. The V gene is TRBV7-3, the J gene TRBJ1-2; D is unclear. CDR1 is SGHTA and CDR2 is FQGTGA in the germline V gene. V lost 4 bases and J 4 bases, leaving 7 bases between the germline ends. CDR3 length: 12 residues. The CDR3 reads CASSSPGYGYTF. The CDR3, as DNA: TGTGCCAGCAGCTCTCCAGGCTATGGCTACACCTTC.

In its sample, this clonotype was seen many times. The rearrangement uses TRBV10-3 and TRBJ1-2, with D unresolved. Germline CDR1 is ENHRY and CDR2 is SYGVKD. Between the trimmed V and J ends, which lost 11 bases and 7 bases, there was a span of 14 bases. The CDR3 consists of 11 residues. CDR3 DNA sequence: TGTGCCGTCCGGGCAGGTGGTGGCTACACCTTC. This translates into CAVRAGGGYTF.

The J gene is TRBJ1-2, the V gene TRBV10-3; D is unresolved. V lost 2 bases, J lost 3 bases, and 10 bases lay in between. CDR3 length equals 14 residues. CDR1 and CDR2 (germline): ENHRY, SYGVKD. The CDR3 DNA follows: TGTGCCATCAGTGAGCCAGACGGTCACTATGGCTACACCTTC. This encodes CAISEPDGHYGYTF.

This clonotype was seen at least ten times. The rearrangement links TRBV7-9 to TRBJ2-7; D is perhaps TRBD1 (6 bases). Germline values: CDR1 SEHNR, CDR2 FQNEAQ (reference sequence). This CDR3 contains 13 residues. Deletions cut 2 bases from V and 5 bases from J, with 10 bases between. The CDR3 loop reads CASSLRGQDEQYF. Here the CDR3 DNA reads TGTGCCAGCAGCTTAAGGGGACAAGACGAGCAGTACTTC.

The chain employs TRBV7-9 and TRBJ1-6, with 7 bases fitting TRBD1. The ends lost 5 bases at V and 10 bases at J; junction bases unmatched: 14. This CDR3 comprises 16 residues. Per germline, CDR1 SEHNR and CDR2 FQNEAQ (reference sequence). The CDR3 loop reads CASSRRPRDSLSPLHF. The CDR3 bases are TGTGCCAGCAGCCGCAGACCCCGGGACAGTTTATCACCCCTCCACTTT.

As to this clonotype: One end of the junction varies from germline; a read error may be responsible. This chain uses TRBV3-1 with TRBJ2-3; 7 positions match TRBD2. The CDR3 spans 18 residues. Germline CDR1 is LGHDT and CDR2 is YNNKEL (reference sequence). The CDR3 DNA reads TGTGCCCGCAGCTTAGCAAAAGGGCTAGCGGAGAGCACAGATACGCAGTATTTT. It specifies CARSLAKGLAESTDTQYF.

This clonotype was observed at least ten times. The chain uses TRBV28 and TRBJ2-1; TRBD2 matches at 7 bases. Germline V gene lookup returns CDR1 MDHEN and CDR2 SYDVKM. The CDR3 has 15 amino acids. J lost 2 bases, V lost 2 bases, and 3 bases had no gene match. The CDR3 DNA reads TGTGCCAGCAGTTTAGTCGGGGGGACCTACAATGAGCAGTTCTTC. Translating it yields CASSLVGGTYNEQFF.

In its sample, this clonotype was seen many times. The V and J genes are TRBV2 and TRBJ2-7; TRBD1 agrees at 7 bases. This CDR3 spans 14 amino acids. Germline V gene lookup returns CDR1 SNHLY and CDR2 FYNNEI. The trim removed 4 bases at V and 3 bases at J, leaving 6 bases unmatched. The chain's CDR3 is CASSAGTAGYEQYF. For the CDR3, the DNA is TGTGCCAGCAGTGCCGGGACAGCCGGCTACGAGCAGTACTTC.

This clonotype has a handful of counts. J is TRBJ2-3 and V is TRBV5-1; 11 bases fit TRBD2. CDR1 is SGHRS, CDR2 YFSETQ, per germline. This CDR3 has 15 amino acids. J lost 4 bases, V lost 4 bases, and 5 bases had no gene match. DNA for the CDR3: TGCGCCAGCAGCCCTAGCGGGAGGTGGGCAGATACGCAGTATTTT. It yields the protein CASSPSGRWADTQYF.